The present T cell receptor (beta chain) was sequenced within a study of OX40 agonist ivuxolimab in advanced cancers. General observations from the study: The study did not work out the antigen specificity of the expanded peripheral T cells. Some patients without response likewise showed low normalized clonal expansion. Both CD4+ and CD8+ T cell populations in blood had undergone clonal expansion by week 6 at 0.1 to 3.0 mg/kg.

Only in-frame clones appear in the TCRdb table, and some are missing; sequencing was by immunoSEQ multiplex PCR. The sample yields tens of thousands of clones, around 74% seen once. Autoimmune disease history or systemic immunosuppression meant exclusion. In the case of this clone: Its antigen is as yet unknown.

Germline lookup yields CDR1 LNHDA and CDR2 SQIVND (reference sequence). V lost 3 bases, J lost 3 bases, and 12 bases lay in between. The CDR3 is 15 residues long. The specimen was CD4+ or CD8+ T cells sorted from blood, collected in a trial of the OX40 agonist ivuxolimab. This receptor was identified in an adult with an advanced solid tumor such as melanoma, head and neck, liver or kidney cancer. V and J are TRBV19 and TRBJ2-1, with TRBD2 as a possible D gene (6 bases). The CDR3 DNA is TGTGCCAGTAGTATTGGGCGGGGTAACTACAATGAGCAGTTCTTC. Residues: CASSIGRGNYNEQFF.